Shown below are 20 T cell receptor beta chains from a single sample sequenced in a study of cytomegalovirus exposure and HLA in healthy donors. PCR was performed using 60 Vbeta and 13 Jbeta primers. The data were produced by immunoSEQ multiplex PCR, yet TCRdb's version contains in-frame clones alone and is incomplete. The data contain 130,000 to 150,000 clones, 75% to 85% of them singletons. Source material: PBMCs. All receptors derive from a woman aged 18 to 35 in good health and CMV-seropositive.

This chain connects TRBV7-6 to TRBJ2-1; a weak D match, TRBD2 (5 bases). Trimming pared 5 bases from V and 5 bases from J, leaving 19 bases between. This CDR3 has 16 residues. CDR1 is SGHVS and CDR2 is FNYEAQ in the germline V gene. In DNA, the CDR3 is TGTGCCAGCAGCCCCGGCGGGTTCAAGCCCAACAATGAGCAGTTCTTC. It specifies CASSPGGFKPNNEQFF.

This chain links TRBV13 with TRBJ1-2; tentatively, D is TRBD1 (6 bases). V lost 0 bases and J lost 2, with 16 bases in between. The CDR3 sequence is 17 residues long. The germline V gene has CDR1 PRHDT and CDR2 FYEKMQ (reference sequence). CDR3: CASSLGRDGRGNYGYTF. Written as DNA, the CDR3 is TGTGCCAGCAGCTTAGGAAGGGATGGGAGGGGGAACTATGGCTACACCTTC. Together with reference TRBV13 and TRBJ1-2, the CDR3 gives the full variable domain: AAGVIQSPRHLIKEKRETATLKCYPIPRHDTVYWYQQGPGQDPQFLISFYEKMQSDKGSIPDRFSAQQFSDYHSELNMSSLELGDSALYFCASSLGRDGRGNYGYTFGSGTRLTVV.

The J gene is TRBJ1-1, the V gene TRBV30; D not certain. Deletions cut 3 bases from V and 3 bases from J, with 8 bases between. The germline gives CDR1 GTSNPN, CDR2 SVGIG (reference sequence). The CDR3 has 12 residues. CDR3 region: CAWRGVHTEAFF. The CDR3 coding sequence is TGTGCCTGGAGAGGAGTTCACACTGAAGCTTTCTTT.

The table lists this clone with a count of one. This rearrangement joins TRBV5-6 to TRBJ1-1; D not certain. Germline CDR1 reads SGHDT; CDR2 reads YYEEEE. Trimming took off 4 bases at V and 4 bases at J, with 8 bases between the two ends. The CDR3 runs to 12 residues. CDR3 DNA sequence: TGTGCCAGCAGCCGGGGTTCCACTGAAGCTTTCTTT. Amino acids: CASSRGSTEAFF.

This clone was seen once. The sample has other DNA sequences that encode this CDR3 too. CDR3 region: CASSLGRAGSREQYF. The CDR3 nucleotides read TGTGCCAGCAGCTTGGGCAGGGCCGGGTCAAGGGAGCAGTACTTC. The chain uses TRBV5-4 and TRBJ2-7; possible D gene TRBD1, 5 bases. Trimming took 0 bases from V and 7 from J, leaving 17 bases between them. The CDR3 loop spans 15 amino acids. The V gene's germline CDR1 is SGHNT and CDR2 YYREEE (reference sequence). The whole variable domain, filled in from reference TRBV5-4 and TRBJ2-7, reads ETGVTQSPTHLIKTRGQQVTLRCSSQSGHNTVSWYQQALGQGPQFIFQYYREEENGRGNFPPRFSGLQFPNYSSELNVNALELDDSALYLCASSLGRAGSREQYFGPGTRLTVT.

The chain employs TRBV19 and TRBJ2-7; the D gene is possibly TRBD1 (7 bases). The germline V and J ends were trimmed by 3 bases and 6 bases, with 12 bases remaining between them. Germline CDR1 is LNHDA and CDR2 is SQIVND (reference sequence). The length of the CDR3 is 13 residues. This CDR3 reads CASSMNRGGEQYF. The CDR3 coding sequence is TGTGCCAGTAGTATGAACAGGGGAGGCGAGCAGTACTTC.

The chain uses TRBV18 and TRBJ1-1; TRBD1 matches at 11 bases. The CDR3 has 16 amino acids. V trimming: 6 bases; J trimming: 2 bases; junction bases outside the gene matches: 8. Looked up from germline, CDR1 is KGHSH and CDR2 is LQKENI. Here the CDR3 DNA reads TGTGCCAGCTCGACCCTGGACAGGGGGCCTAACACTGAAGCTTTCTTT. It codes for CASSTLDRGPNTEAFF.

CDR3 protein: CASSLWAGRADEQFF. CDR3 bases: TGTGCCAGCTCCCTTTGGGCCGGGAGGGCCGATGAGCAGTTCTTC. This chain connects TRBV6-4 to TRBJ2-1, with 8 bases aligning to TRBD2. Trimming took 8 bases from V and 8 from J; bases not matched to a gene: 14. This CDR3 is built from 15 residues. Germline CDR1 and CDR2: MRHNA and SNTAGT.

This clone was detected only a few times. The chain uses TRBV6-5 and TRBJ2-1, with TRBD1 identical over 9 bases. The length of the CDR3 is 15 residues. Germline V gene lookup returns CDR1 MNHEY and CDR2 SVGAGI. Unmatched junction bases numbered 10, after V lost 5 bases and J lost 8 bases. The DNA for the CDR3 is TGTGCCAGCAGTGTTCCCCCGGACAGGGGCCATGAGCAGTTCTTC. Residues: CASSVPPDRGHEQFF.

The chain employs TRBV5-1 and TRBJ2-3; no reliable D call. The CDR3 spans 12 residues. V shed 0 bases and J shed 6 bases, with 5 bases lying between them. Germline V gives CDR1 SGHRS, CDR2 YFSETQ. The CDR3 coding sequence is TGCGCCAGCAGCTTGGTTGAGGATACGCAGTATTTT. Translating gives CASSLVEDTQYF.

J is TRBJ2-2 and V is TRBV9; D might be TRBD1 (6 bases). The CDR3 is 18 residues long. The germline V gene encodes CDR1 SGDLS and CDR2 YYNGEE. Trimming left V 0 bases short and J 2 bases short, with 17 bases between. CDR3 loop: CASSVALQGEANTGELFF. CDR3 DNA sequence: TGTGCCAGCAGCGTAGCTCTACAGGGAGAGGCTAACACCGGGGAGCTGTTTTTT.

The V gene is TRBV6-1, the J gene TRBJ1-5; 7 bases map to TRBD1. The CDR3 runs to 13 residues. Trimming at V came to 6 bases and at J to 5 bases, leaving 4 bases not matched to a gene. Germline CDR1 reads MNHNS; CDR2 reads SASEGT. CDR3 sequence reads: CASRDREYQPQHF. The CDR3 DNA follows: TGTGCCAGCAGAGACAGGGAGTATCAGCCCCAGCATTTT.

The rearrangement uses TRBV10-3 and TRBJ2-3; 11 bases line up with TRBD1. The V gene end was trimmed by 0 bases and the J gene end by 4 bases; junction bases not matched to a gene: 3. Per germline, CDR1 ENHRY and CDR2 SYGVKD. The CDR3 is made up of 16 amino acids. This CDR3 reads CAISESPGQGADTQYF. The CDR3 bases are TGTGCCATCAGTGAGTCACCGGGACAGGGGGCAGATACGCAGTATTTT.

This rearrangement joins TRBV7-8 to TRBJ2-3; 11 positions agree with TRBD2. CDR1 is SGHVS, CDR2 FQNEAQ, per germline. Losses at the gene ends were 4 bases for V and 2 bases for J; bases not matched to a gene: 5. The CDR3 consists of 16 residues. CDR3 protein: CASSYLAGGPTDTQYF. As DNA, the CDR3 is TGTGCCAGCAGCTACCTAGCGGGGGGACCCACAGATACGCAGTATTTT.

This clone appeared once. V and J are TRBV19 and TRBJ1-1; perhaps TRBD1 as D (6 bases). Germline CDR1 LNHDA, CDR2 SQIVND (reference sequence). Trimming pared 3 bases from V and 3 bases from J, leaving 11 bases between. This CDR3 has 14 amino acids. In DNA, the CDR3 is TGTGCCAGTAGTATTCGGGGGGCTGACACTGAAGCTTTCTTT. Encoded protein: CASSIRGADTEAFF. Based on the CDR3 plus reference TRBV19 and TRBJ1-1, the full variable domain is DGGITQSPKYLFRKEGQNVTLSCEQNLNHDAMYWYRQDPGQGLRLIYYSQIVNDFQKGDIAEGYSVSREKKESFPLTVTSAQKNPTAFYLCASSIRGADTEAFFGQGTRLTVV.

The genes are TRBV28 and TRBJ1-1; D gene unclear. The V end was cut by 3 bases, the J end by 4 bases, with 12 bases between. The CDR3 is 14 amino acids. CDR1 is MDHEN, CDR2 SYDVKM, per germline. In DNA, the CDR3 is TGTGCCAGCAGTTTCCGGGGTGGCGGCACTGAAGCTTTCTTT. Its protein is CASSFRGGGTEAFF.

This clone was observed a few times. The V call is TRBV19, the J call TRBJ2-7; 7 bases align to TRBD1. The CDR3 is made up of 14 amino acids. The ends lost 5 bases at V and 0 bases at J; junction bases unmatched: 4. Germline CDR1 and CDR2: LNHDA and SQIVND (reference sequence). CDR3 region: CASSPGTVSYEQYF. The CDR3 DNA reads TGTGCCAGTAGTCCCGGGACAGTCTCCTACGAGCAGTACTTC.

In regard to this clone: The junction and the germline gene differ at one end; a read error may be behind it. This chain connects TRBV2 to TRBJ2-3, with D possibly matching TRBD1 (5 bases). Germline-derived CDR1 and CDR2 are SNHLY and FYNNEI. The length of the CDR3 is 13 residues. CDR3 sequence reads: CVSQDRYTDTQYF. The CDR3, as DNA: TGTGTCAGCCAAGACAGATACACAGATACGCAGTATTTT.

The chain carries TRBV29-1 and TRBJ1-1, with D perhaps TRBD1 (5 bases). This CDR3 spans 13 amino acids. Germline lookup yields CDR1 SQVTM and CDR2 ANQGSEA. The germline V and J ends were trimmed by 4 bases and 2 bases, with 11 bases remaining between them. The CDR3 DNA is TGCAGCGTTGTAGGAGGGGACAACACTGAAGCTTTCTTT. The encoded protein is CSVVGGDNTEAFF. Supplemented by reference TRBV29-1 and TRBJ1-1, the full variable domain reads SAVISQKPSRDICQRGTSLTIQCQVDSQVTMMFWYRQQPGQSLTLIATANQGSEATYESGFVIDKFPISRPNLTFSTLTVSNMSPEDSSIYLCSVVGGDNTEAFFGQGTRLTVV.

This CDR3 reads CASSGGNRALAETQYF. As DNA, the CDR3 is TGTGCCAGTAGTGGGGGTAACAGGGCACTAGCGGAGACCCAGTACTTC. The chain links TRBV19 to TRBJ2-5; a weak D match, TRBD2 (7 bases). The CDR3 is 16 residues long. V was clipped by 5 bases and J by 5 bases, with 21 bases between them. Germline V lookup: CDR1 LNHDA, CDR2 SQIVND (reference sequence).